This TCR beta chain was recovered during a study of CD8+ T cells in alopecia areata. In the study overall: Treated patients were given 5 to 10 mg oral tofacitinib twice daily.

The germline gives CDR1 ENHRY, CDR2 SYGVKD. V gave up 0 bases and J gave up 2 bases, with 16 bases separating them. The CDR3 has 17 residues. Treatment reported: oral pan-JAK inhibitor, 5-10 mg twice daily. It was from alopecia areata patients that lesional scalp punch biopsies and peripheral blood were collected. Extraction of RNA preceded its reverse transcription into cDNA, which served as the sequencing template. The assay was immunoSEQ multiplex PCR, and TCRdb's table has in-frame clones only and misses some. This sample has some 80,000 clones, with roughly 70% found just once. Notes on this clone: Its antigen is as yet unknown.

Study-wide results and caveats: Throughout tofacitinib, many expanded lesional clones continued to persist in scalp and blood.

The J gene is TRBJ2-5, the V gene TRBV10-3, with no clear D. This clonotype originated in a human donor with alopecia areata. The sample in question was CD8+ T cells sorted from blood, obtained at week 24, from a patient treated with tofacitinib. The CDR3 reads CAISESIIRFGQETQYF. The CDR3 DNA reads TGTGCCATCAGTGAGTCGATTATACGGTTTGGGCAAGAGACCCAGTACTTC.